This T cell receptor (beta chain) was documented in a study of T cell repertoires in cytomegalovirus infection. About the research overall: Selection of CMV epitopes for the study included recently identified HLA-C-restricted and well-studied HLA-B-restricted ones. Regarding the study as a whole: There were HLA-C-restricted CMV-specific TCR beta clonotypes dominating the ex vivo response.

Concerning this clonotype: The target antigen is unknown.

One entry per CDR3 protein results from TCRdb running MiXCR on the reads. The table shows 750,000 to 900,000 distinct CDR3 sequences, with about 29% occurring only once. Germline values: CDR1 DFQATT, CDR2 SNEGSKA (reference sequence). The V gene lost 6 bases and the J gene lost 5 bases, with 26 bases spanning the gap. The CDR3 is 16 amino acids. The sequence was obtained from a human donor in good health (CMV status not recorded). Some clones in this sample may be carry-over from other donors' samples. The chain has TRBV20-1 and TRBJ2-7; the D is unclear. The sample was cultured CD8+ T cells from PBMCs, taken from culture after CMV antigen stimulation. The CDR3: CSAHSLDDIVFNEQYF. DNA for the CDR3: TGCAGTGCCCACAGTCTTGATGACATCGTTTTCAACGAGCAGTACTTC.